This passage covers 28 T cell receptor beta chains from one sample sequenced in a study of neurological immune-mediated disorders. TCRdb called the 5' RACE reads again in MiXCR, with one record for every CDR3 protein. The table lists about 66,000 distinct CDR3 sequences, less than 10% of them singletons. The time point here: longitudinal time-point 2. Sequenced: PBMCs. The source is a man aged 25 to 40 in good health.

In its sample, this clonotype was seen many times. The chain carries TRBV27 and TRBJ2-7, with D possibly being TRBD2 (5 bases). Trimming shortened V by 6 bases and J by 0 bases, and 9 bases separated the two germline ends. There are 13 residues in the CDR3. Germline CDR1 and CDR2: MNHEY and SMNVEV (reference sequence). CDR3 residues: CASSRTPSYEQYF. CDR3 coding DNA: TGTGCCAGCAGCAGGACTCCCTCCTACGAGCAGTACTTC.

This clonotype was counted at least ten times. The CDR3 here is CASSSGQLAGLFTGELFF. The CDR3 DNA reads as TGTGCCAGCAGTTCCGGACAACTAGCGGGCCTTTTTACCGGGGAGCTGTTTTTT. The V gene is TRBV6-5, the J gene TRBJ2-2; 9 bases map to TRBD2. This CDR3 spans 18 amino acids. CDR1 and CDR2 from the germline V gene are MNHEY and SVGAGI. With V trimmed by 4 bases and J by 5 bases, 14 bases remained unmatched.

This chain joins TRBV30 and TRBJ1-5; TRBD1 matches at 8 bases. J gave up 6 bases and V 0 bases, and 10 bases lay outside the gene matches. The CDR3 length is 16 residues. Germline CDR1 reads GTSNPN; CDR2 reads SVGIG (reference sequence). The CDR3, as DNA: TGTGCCTGGAGTGTACGGACAGGGCGGACGGCTCAGCCCCAGCATTTT. The encoded protein is CAWSVRTGRTAQPQHF.

The chain joins TRBV28 to TRBJ2-7, with TRBD2 matching 11 bases. Germline V CDR1 and CDR2: MDHEN, SYDVKM. Trimming took 6 bases from V and 3 from J; bases not matched to a gene: 10. This CDR3 is built from 16 residues. This CDR3 reads CASSKRLAGRGYEQYF. The CDR3, as DNA: TGTGCCAGCAGCAAACGACTAGCGGGACGGGGCTACGAGCAGTACTTC.

This clonotype was detected ten times or more. V gene TRBV7-8 combines with J gene TRBJ2-7, with 12 bases that match TRBD1. The length of the CDR3 is 17 residues. CDR1 is SGHVS and CDR2 is FQNEAQ in the germline V gene. The ends lost 1 base at V and 4 bases at J; junction bases unmatched: 8. The CDR3 sequence: CASSLEGGQGAWYEQYF. The DNA of the CDR3 is TGTGCCAGCAGCTTAGAGGGGGGACAGGGGGCCTGGTACGAGCAGTACTTC.

This clonotype was counted at least ten times. The V call is TRBV28, the J call TRBJ1-4, with 7 bases matching TRBD1. CDR1 and CDR2 from the germline V gene are MDHEN and SYDVKM. The CDR3 is 14 residues long. V trimming: 6 bases; J trimming: 4 bases; junction bases outside the gene matches: 5. The CDR3 protein is CASRGDSFNEKLFF. For the CDR3, the DNA is TGTGCCAGCAGGGGGGACAGTTTTAATGAAAAACTGTTTTTT.

In its sample, this clonotype was seen many times. The chain combines TRBV6-6 with TRBJ1-5; TRBD1 might be the D (5 bases). Looked up from germline, CDR1 is MNHNY and CDR2 is SVGAGI (reference sequence). V gave up 6 bases and J gave up 0 bases, with 15 bases separating them. This CDR3 is 16 amino acids long. CDR3 nucleotides: TGTGCCAGCAGCCCCGGAGGGGTGTATAGCAATCAGCCCCAGCATTTT. This encodes CASSPGGVYSNQPQHF.

This clonotype turned up a few times. V and J are TRBV21-1 and TRBJ2-1; the table's TRBD2 call for D was not verified on the DNA. TRBV21-1 is a documented pseudogene. CDR3 length: 16 residues. The CDR3 sequence is CASIIFPNGSYNEQFF. The DNA for the CDR3 is TGTGCCAGCATCATCTTCCCTAACGGGAGCTACAATGAGCAGTTCTTC.

This clonotype occurred a few times. This sequence joins TRBV28 and TRBJ2-7; D remains ambiguous. The length of the CDR3 is 11 residues. Germline values: CDR1 MDHEN, CDR2 SYDVKM. V was cut by 6 bases and J by 4 bases, with 7 bases left in between. In DNA form, the CDR3 reads TGTGCCAGCAGCCGACTGTACGAGCAGTACTTC. Its protein is CASSRLYEQYF.

This clonotype was detected many times. The CDR3 DNA reads TGCAGCGTTGATGCTTCTGGGGCCAACGTCCTGACTTTC. This codes for CSVDASGANVLTF. V usage is TRBV29-1 and J usage is TRBJ2-6; D call uncertain. CDR3 length: 13 residues. V lost 3 bases, J lost 1 base, and 4 bases lay in between. Germline CDR1 reads SQVTM; CDR2 reads ANQGSEA.

This clonotype was observed at least ten times. The genes are TRBV5-1 and TRBJ2-3, with a possible D match to TRBD1 (6 bases). V was pared by 3 bases and J by 1 base, with 12 bases between. This CDR3 is 15 amino acids long. Per germline, CDR1 SGHRS and CDR2 YFSETQ. The CDR3 bases are TGCGCCAGCAGCTCAGCACAGGGCGGCACAGATACGCAGTATTTT. It codes for CASSSAQGGTDTQYF.

This clonotype was seen many times. V is TRBV5-4 and J is TRBJ2-5; TRBD1 or TRBD2 may be the D gene (6 bases each). CDR1 SGHNT and CDR2 YYREEE come from the germline V gene (reference sequence). Trimming cost V 2 bases and J 5 bases, with 13 bases left between them. There are 14 residues in the CDR3. The CDR3 is CASSFKGGRETQYF. CDR3 coding DNA: TGTGCCAGCAGCTTTAAAGGGGGGCGGGAGACCCAGTACTTC.

This clonotype was recorded many times. The V call is TRBV5-1, the J call TRBJ2-7; no clear D gene. CDR1 and CDR2 from the germline V gene are SGHRS and YFSETQ. V was pared by 2 bases and J by 3 bases, with 15 bases between. The CDR3 sequence is 15 residues long. CDR3 nucleotides: TGCGCCAGCAGCTTAGTCGAGTCCCCCATCTACGAGCAGTACTTC. Amino acids: CASSLVESPIYEQYF. The complete variable domain, with remaining parts taken from reference TRBV5-1 and TRBJ2-7, reads KAGVTQTPRYLIKTRGQQVTLSCSPISGHRSVSWYQQTPGQGLQFLFEYFSETQRNKGNFPGRFSGRQFSNSRSEMNVSTLELGDSALYLCASSLVESPIYEQYFGPGTRLTVT.

This clonotype was observed many times. The chain recombines TRBV20-1 with TRBJ2-7; D is uncertain. The CDR3 runs 15 residues. Trimming took off 2 bases at V and 3 bases at J, with 17 bases between the two ends. CDR1 is DFQATT, CDR2 SNEGSKA, per germline (reference sequence). Written as DNA, the CDR3 is TGCAGTGCTAGACCGGCTAAATCCCCCTACTACGAGCAGTACTTC. This codes for CSARPAKSPYYEQYF.

This clonotype was recorded at least ten times. The gene calls are TRBV20-1 and TRBJ2-3; 8 bases fit TRBD2. The CDR3 consists of 14 residues. V shed 4 bases, J shed 6 bases, and the junction held 9 bases outside the gene matches. CDR1 and CDR2 from the germline V gene are DFQATT and SNEGSKA (reference sequence). CDR3 residues: CSATREGPQDTQYF. The CDR3 bases are TGCAGTGCTACCCGGGAGGGGCCTCAGGATACGCAGTATTTT.

This clonotype was detected many times. The chain carries TRBV7-2 and TRBJ2-7; D gene unclear. Per germline, CDR1 SGHTA and CDR2 FQGNSA. The CDR3 extends over 12 amino acids. V lost 5 bases and J lost 4, with 9 bases in between. The CDR3: CASSATNYEQYF. The CDR3 DNA is TGTGCCAGCAGCGCTACGAATTACGAGCAGTACTTC.

The table lists this clonotype with many counts. The chain combines TRBV11-2 with TRBJ2-2; TRBD2 matches at 7 bases. Per germline, CDR1 SGHAT and CDR2 FQNNGV. Trimming took 5 bases from V and 6 from J; bases not matched to a gene: 9. The CDR3 extends over 15 amino acids. CDR3 nucleotides: TGTGCCAGCAGCCGGACCGTTGGGGGGGCCGGGGAGCTGTTTTTT. Its protein product is CASSRTVGGAGELFF.

This clonotype has at least ten counts. The chain combines TRBV7-8 with TRBJ2-3; D is ambiguous. CDR1 and CDR2 (germline): SGHVS, FQNEAQ. V gave up 1 base and J gave up 4 bases, with 15 bases separating them. This CDR3 has 16 amino acids. CDR3: CASSLEYRIQADTQYF. CDR3 nucleotide sequence: TGTGCCAGCAGCTTAGAGTACAGAATTCAGGCAGATACGCAGTATTTT.

This clonotype was picked up many times. V usage is TRBV10-3 and J usage is TRBJ2-7; D remains unclear. CDR1 and CDR2 from the germline V gene are ENHRY and SYGVKD. The CDR3 runs to 14 residues. Trimming took off 7 bases at V and 1 base at J, with 14 bases between the two ends. The CDR3 protein is CAINTQATSYEQYF. In DNA, the CDR3 is TGTGCCATCAATACCCAGGCAACTTCCTACGAGCAGTACTTC.

This clonotype was seen repeatedly, ten times or more. This chain connects TRBV20-1 to TRBJ1-2; TRBD1 might be the D (5 bases). The CDR3 spans 14 residues. In germline, CDR1 is DFQATT, CDR2 SNEGSKA (reference sequence). Between the trimmed V and J ends, which lost 5 bases and 5 bases, there was a span of 18 bases. CDR3 in DNA: TGCAGTGCTGGGGGGGTAACGAGTCCTTATGGCTACACCTTC. It is translated as CSAGGVTSPYGYTF.

This clonotype was seen many times. The V and J genes are TRBV27 and TRBJ2-3; D is possibly TRBD1 or TRBD2 (5 bases each). The germline V and J ends were trimmed by 6 bases and 3 bases, with 16 bases remaining between them. CDR3 length: 15 amino acids. Germline V gene data show CDR1 as MNHEY and CDR2 as SMNVEV (reference sequence). DNA of the CDR3: TGTGCCAGCAGCCTCCGGGACCCCGCGACAGATACGCAGTATTTT. This codes for CASSLRDPATDTQYF.

This clonotype was observed many times. The chain combines TRBV5-1 with TRBJ2-3, with 14 bases fitting TRBD2. V lost 0 bases and J lost 7; bases outside the gene matches: 4. The CDR3 loop spans 16 amino acids. Germline V gene data show CDR1 as SGHRS and CDR2 as YFSETQ. This chain's CDR3 is CASSLAGTSGSYTQYF. CDR3 DNA sequence: TGCGCCAGCAGCTTGGCCGGGACTAGCGGGAGTTATACGCAGTATTTT.

The sample holds many counts of this clonotype. The chain has TRBV25-1 and TRBJ1-5, with 8 bases fitting TRBD1. The V gene's germline CDR1 is MGHDK and CDR2 SYGVNS. The CDR3 loop spans 14 amino acids. With V trimmed by 6 bases and J by 7 bases, 8 bases remained unmatched. CDR3 nucleotide sequence: TGTGCCAGCAGGGAGACAGGGGTAAACCAGCCCCAGCATTTT. Protein product: CASRETGVNQPQHF.

Ten or more counts support this clonotype. The chain combines TRBV27 with TRBJ2-7; D may be TRBD2 (5 bases). V shed 1 base and J shed 2 bases, with 9 bases lying between them. CDR3 length: 14 residues. Germline V CDR1 and CDR2: MNHEY, SMNVEV (reference sequence). This chain's CDR3 is CASSLYRETYEQYF. The DNA of the CDR3 is TGTGCCAGCAGTTTATATCGGGAAACCTACGAGCAGTACTTC.

In its sample, this clonotype was seen many times. The genes are TRBV28 and TRBJ2-2, with 9 bases matching TRBD2. CDR3 length: 17 amino acids. After removal of 6 bases from V and 1 base from J, the junction contained 9 bases not matched to a gene. Germline V lookup: CDR1 MDHEN, CDR2 SYDVKM. CDR3 in DNA: TGTGCCAGCAGGCTGCGAGCTAGCGGGAAGAACACCGGGGAGCTGTTTTTT. It specifies CASRLRASGKNTGELFF.

J is TRBJ2-5 and V is TRBV11-2; 7 bases map to TRBD2. The CDR3 extends over 13 amino acids. J was trimmed by 4 bases and V by 5 bases; bases with no gene match: 4. Germline V gene sequence: CDR1 SGHAT, CDR2 FQNNGV. CDR3 region: CASSGGRVETQYF. The CDR3 DNA reads TGTGCCAGCAGCGGGGGGAGGGTAGAGACCCAGTACTTC.

The table lists this clonotype with many counts. The V call is TRBV24-1, the J call TRBJ1-5; D ambiguous. The CDR3 extends over 12 amino acids. Trimming took off 4 bases at V and 3 bases at J, with 3 bases between the two ends. Germline lookup yields CDR1 KGHDR and CDR2 SFDVKD. In DNA, the CDR3 is TGTGCCACCAGTGACCCCAATCAGCCCCAGCATTTT. Residues: CATSDPNQPQHF.

This clonotype was detected ten times or more. The gene calls are TRBV4-1 and TRBJ2-5, with D perhaps assigned TRBD1 or TRBD2 (6 bases each). With 1 base removed from V and 0 bases from J, the gap between germline ends came to 12 bases. The CDR3 is 16 residues long. The V gene's germline CDR1 is MGHRA and CDR2 YSYEKL. The chain's CDR3 is CASSQGGGTYQETQYF. CDR3 sequence (DNA): TGCGCCAGCAGCCAAGGAGGCGGGACATACCAAGAGACCCAGTACTTC.